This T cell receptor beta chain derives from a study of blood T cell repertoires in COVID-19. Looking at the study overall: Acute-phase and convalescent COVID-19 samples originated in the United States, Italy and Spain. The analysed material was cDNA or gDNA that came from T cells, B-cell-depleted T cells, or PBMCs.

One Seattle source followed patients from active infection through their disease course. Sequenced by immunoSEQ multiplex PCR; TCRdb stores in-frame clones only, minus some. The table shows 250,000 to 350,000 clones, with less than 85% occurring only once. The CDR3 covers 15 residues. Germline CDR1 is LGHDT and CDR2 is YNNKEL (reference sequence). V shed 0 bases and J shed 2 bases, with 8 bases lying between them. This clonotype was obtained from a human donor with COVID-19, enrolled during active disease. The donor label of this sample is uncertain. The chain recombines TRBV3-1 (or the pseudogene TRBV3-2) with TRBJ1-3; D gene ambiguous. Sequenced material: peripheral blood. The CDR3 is CASSQDTLAGNTIYF. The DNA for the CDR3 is TGTGCCAGCAGCCAAGATACTCTGGCTGGAAACACCATATATTTT.